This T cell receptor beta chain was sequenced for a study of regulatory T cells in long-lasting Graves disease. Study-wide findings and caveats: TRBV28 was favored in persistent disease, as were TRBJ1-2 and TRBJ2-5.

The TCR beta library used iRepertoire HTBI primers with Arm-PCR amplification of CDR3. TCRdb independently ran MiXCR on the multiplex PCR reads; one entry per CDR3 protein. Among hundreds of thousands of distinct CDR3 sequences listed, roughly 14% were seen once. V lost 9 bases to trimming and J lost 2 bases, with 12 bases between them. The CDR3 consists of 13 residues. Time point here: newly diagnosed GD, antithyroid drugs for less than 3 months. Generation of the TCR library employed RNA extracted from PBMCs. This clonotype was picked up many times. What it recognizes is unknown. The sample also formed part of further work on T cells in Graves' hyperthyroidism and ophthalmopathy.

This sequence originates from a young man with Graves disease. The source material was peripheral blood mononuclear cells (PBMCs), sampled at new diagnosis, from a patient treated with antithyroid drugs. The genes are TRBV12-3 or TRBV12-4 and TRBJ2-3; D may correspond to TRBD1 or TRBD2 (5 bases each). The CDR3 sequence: CASRDGFTDTQYF. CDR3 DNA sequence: TGTGCCAGTAGGGACGGCTTCACAGATACGCAGTATTTT.